The 11 T cell receptor beta chains presented below share a single source sample, sequenced in a study of cytomegalovirus exposure and HLA in healthy donors. Assay used: immunoSEQ multiplex PCR; TCRdb lists only in-frame clones, some missing. This sample carries 200,000 to 300,000 clones, roughly 89% of them seen once, and the ten largest clones take 2.6%. Source material: PBMCs. These receptors were collected from a man younger than 35 in good health and CMV-seronegative.

The chain links TRBV19 to TRBJ1-3; 7 positions match TRBD1. V lost 4 bases to trimming and J lost 4 bases; unmatched junction nucleotides: 4. This CDR3 spans 14 amino acids. Germline assignment: CDR1 LNHDA and CDR2 SQIVND (reference sequence). The CDR3 reads CASSSRDSGNTIYF. The DNA for the CDR3 is TGTGCCAGTAGTAGTCGGGACAGCGGAAACACCATATATTTT.

This chain joins TRBV10-2 and TRBJ1-6, with 10 bases aligning to TRBD1. V was pared by 4 bases and J by 10 bases, with 13 bases of the junction left unmatched. Looked up from germline, CDR1 is WSHSY and CDR2 is SAAADI. CDR3 length: 17 residues. The CDR3 sequence: CASSGRDRGFSWSPLHF. CDR3 nucleotide sequence: TGCGCCAGCAGTGGCCGGGACAGGGGATTCTCATGGTCACCCCTCCACTTT.

The V call is TRBV2, the J call TRBJ1-6, with TRBD1 as a possible D gene (5 bases). From germline, CDR1 is SNHLY and CDR2 FYNNEI. V was trimmed by 7 bases and J by 8 bases, leaving 12 bases between them. This CDR3 has 13 amino acids. This CDR3 reads CASIYRGDSPLHF. The DNA of the CDR3 is TGTGCCAGCATTTACCGGGGGGATTCACCCCTCCACTTT.

The chain couples TRBV7-8 to TRBJ2-7; 10 bases are a match to TRBD1. V gave up 1 base and J gave up 3 bases; unmatched junction bases: 6. From germline, CDR1 is SGHVS and CDR2 FQNEAQ. The CDR3 spans 16 residues. The CDR3 here is CASSLGTRDRGYEQYF. In nucleotides, the CDR3 is TGTGCCAGCAGCTTAGGGACGCGGGACAGGGGCTACGAGCAGTACTTC.

The V and J genes are TRBV9 and TRBJ2-3, with D possibly matching TRBD2 (5 bases). The V and J ends lost 5 bases and 4 bases respectively, with 8 bases between them. Per the germline V gene, CDR1 is SGDLS and CDR2 is YYNGEE. The CDR3 sequence is 12 residues long. DNA for the CDR3: TGTGCCAGCAGAGACGGGGCAGATACGCAGTATTTT. Translation gives CASRDGADTQYF. The whole variable domain, remainder taken from reference TRBV9 and TRBJ2-3, is DSGVTQTPKHLITATGQRVTLRCSPRSGDLSVYWYQQSLDQGLQFLIQYYNGEERAKGNILERFSAQQFPDLHSELNLSSLELGDSALYFCASRDGADTQYFGPGTRLTVL.

This chain joins TRBV6-9 and TRBJ2-1; possibly TRBD2 for D (5 bases). V was cut by 1 base and J by 1 base, with 8 bases left in between. Germline V gives CDR1 MNHGY, CDR2 SVAAGI. This CDR3 is built from 15 residues. The CDR3 loop reads CASSYYAGSYNEQFF. The CDR3 DNA is TGTGCCAGCAGTTATTACGCGGGTTCCTACAATGAGCAGTTCTTC.

The gene calls are TRBV6-1 and TRBJ1-6; D may be TRBD1 (6 bases). Per the germline V gene, CDR1 is MNHNS and CDR2 is SASEGT. Trimming took off 4 bases at V and 4 bases at J, with 11 bases between the two ends. There are 15 residues in the CDR3. In DNA form, the CDR3 reads TGTGCCAGCAGTGCCTCTGGACAGTATAATTCACCCCTCCACTTT. Translation gives CASSASGQYNSPLHF.

The chain joins TRBV5-1 to TRBJ2-3, with D possibly being TRBD1 (7 bases). The V gene's germline CDR1 is SGHRS and CDR2 YFSETQ. This CDR3 spans 15 amino acids. Between the trimmed V and J ends, which lost 6 bases and 1 base, there was a span of 15 bases. The CDR3 loop is CASNRQGGGTDTQYF. The CDR3 coding sequence is TGCGCCAGCAACCGACAGGGAGGAGGCACAGATACGCAGTATTTT.

The chain joins TRBV4-2 to TRBJ1-2, with TRBD1 as a possible D gene (6 bases). This CDR3 contains 15 residues. V lost 1 base, J lost 3 bases, and 12 bases lay in between. CDR1 LGHNA and CDR2 YNFKEQ come from the germline V gene. CDR3 nucleotide sequence: TGTGCCAGCAGCCAAGCAGGGGTCAAGGACTATGGCTACACCTTC. As protein: CASSQAGVKDYGYTF.

This rearrangement joins TRBV28 to TRBJ2-5, with 7 bases matching TRBD1. V shed 8 bases and J 4 bases; nucleotides not matched to a gene: 13. The CDR3 length is 15 residues. Germline values: CDR1 MDHEN, CDR2 SYDVKM. The CDR3 is CASGIKTGLGETQYF. DNA of the CDR3: TGTGCCAGCGGAATAAAGACAGGGCTTGGAGAGACCCAGTACTTC.

The chain joins TRBV5-4 to TRBJ2-7, with D perhaps TRBD1 (6 bases). V lost 3 bases and J 6 bases, leaving 13 bases between the germline ends. The germline V gene encodes CDR1 SGHNT and CDR2 YYREEE (reference sequence). This CDR3 region has 13 residues. The CDR3 coding sequence is TGTGCCAGCAGCTCTCCGGGACAATCCGAGCAGTACTTC. Its translation is CASSSPGQSEQYF.